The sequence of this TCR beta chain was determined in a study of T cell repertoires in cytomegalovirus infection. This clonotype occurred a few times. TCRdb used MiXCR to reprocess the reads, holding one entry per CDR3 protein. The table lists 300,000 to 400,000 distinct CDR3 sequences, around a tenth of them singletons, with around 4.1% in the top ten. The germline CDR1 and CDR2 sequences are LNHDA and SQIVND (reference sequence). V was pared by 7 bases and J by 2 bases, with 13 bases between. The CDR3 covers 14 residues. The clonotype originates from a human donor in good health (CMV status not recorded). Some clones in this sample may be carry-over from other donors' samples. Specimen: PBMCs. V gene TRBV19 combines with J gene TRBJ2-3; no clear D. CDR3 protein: CASNRHSSTDTQYF. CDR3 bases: TGTGCCAGTAATCGGCACTCCTCCACAGATACGCAGTATTTT.